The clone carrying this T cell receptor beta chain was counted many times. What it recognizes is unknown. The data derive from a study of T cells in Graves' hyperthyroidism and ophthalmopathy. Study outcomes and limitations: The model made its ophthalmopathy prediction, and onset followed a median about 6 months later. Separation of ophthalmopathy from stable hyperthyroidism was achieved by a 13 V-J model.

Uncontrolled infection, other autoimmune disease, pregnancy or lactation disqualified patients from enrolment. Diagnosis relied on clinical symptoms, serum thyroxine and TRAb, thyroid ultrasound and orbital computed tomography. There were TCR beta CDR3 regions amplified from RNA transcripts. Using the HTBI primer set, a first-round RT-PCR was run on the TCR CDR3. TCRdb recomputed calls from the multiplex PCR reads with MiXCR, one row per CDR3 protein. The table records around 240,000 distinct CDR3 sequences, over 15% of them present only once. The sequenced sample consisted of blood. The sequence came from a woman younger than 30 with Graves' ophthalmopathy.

The CDR3: CASSPTGGGSYEQYF. The CDR3 nucleotides are TGTGCCAGCAGCCCGACAGGGGGCGGGTCCTACGAGCAGTACTTC. This rearrangement joins TRBV6-1 to TRBJ2-7; TRBD1 aligns across 10 bases. The CDR3 is made up of 15 amino acids. Germline assignment: CDR1 MNHNS and CDR2 SASEGT. V trimming: 6 bases; J trimming: 1 base; junction bases outside the gene matches: 6.